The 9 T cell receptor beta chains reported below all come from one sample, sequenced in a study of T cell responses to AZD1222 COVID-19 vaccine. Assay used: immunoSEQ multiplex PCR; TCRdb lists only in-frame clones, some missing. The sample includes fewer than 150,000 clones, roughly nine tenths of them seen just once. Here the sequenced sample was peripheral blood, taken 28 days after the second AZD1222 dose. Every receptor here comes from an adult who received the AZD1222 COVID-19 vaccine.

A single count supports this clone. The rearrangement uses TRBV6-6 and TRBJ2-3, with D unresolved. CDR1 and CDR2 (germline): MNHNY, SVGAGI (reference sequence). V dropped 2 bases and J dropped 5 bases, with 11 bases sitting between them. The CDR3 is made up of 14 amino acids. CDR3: CASSYPTILDTQYF. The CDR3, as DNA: TGTGCCAGCAGTTACCCCACAATTCTAGATACGCAGTATTTT.

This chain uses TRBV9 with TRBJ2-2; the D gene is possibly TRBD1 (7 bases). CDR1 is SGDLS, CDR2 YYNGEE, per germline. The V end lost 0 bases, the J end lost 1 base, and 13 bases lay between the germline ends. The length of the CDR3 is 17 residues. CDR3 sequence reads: CASSVAPQGGNTGELFF. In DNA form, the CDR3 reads TGTGCCAGCAGCGTAGCCCCTCAGGGGGGGAACACCGGGGAGCTGTTTTTT.

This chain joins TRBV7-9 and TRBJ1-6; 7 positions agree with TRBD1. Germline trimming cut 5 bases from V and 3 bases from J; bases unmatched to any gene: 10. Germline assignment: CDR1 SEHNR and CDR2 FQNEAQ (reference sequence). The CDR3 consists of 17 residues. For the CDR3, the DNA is TGTGCCAGCAGCCCCGGGGCGACAGGGATCTATAATTCACCCCTCCACTTT. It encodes CASSPGATGIYNSPLHF.

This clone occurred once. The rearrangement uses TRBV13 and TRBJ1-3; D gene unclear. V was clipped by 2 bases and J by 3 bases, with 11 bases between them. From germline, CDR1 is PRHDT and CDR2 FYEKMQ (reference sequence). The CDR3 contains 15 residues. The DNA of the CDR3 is TGTGCCAGCAGCTTAATGCAAGCATATGGAAACACCATATATTTT. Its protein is CASSLMQAYGNTIYF.

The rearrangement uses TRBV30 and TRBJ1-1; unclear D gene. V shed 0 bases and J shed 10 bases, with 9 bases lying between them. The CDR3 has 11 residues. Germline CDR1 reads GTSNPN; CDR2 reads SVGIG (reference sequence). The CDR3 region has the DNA TGTGCCTGGAGTGTGAGTAGGGTAGCTTTCTTT. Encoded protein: CAWSVSRVAFF.

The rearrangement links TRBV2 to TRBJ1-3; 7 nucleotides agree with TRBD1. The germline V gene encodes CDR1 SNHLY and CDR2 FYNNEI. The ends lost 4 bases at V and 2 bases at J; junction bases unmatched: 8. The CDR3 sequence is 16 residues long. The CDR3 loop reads CASSAEGAQTGNTIYF. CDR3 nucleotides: TGTGCCAGCAGTGCGGAGGGGGCTCAAACTGGAAACACCATATATTTT.

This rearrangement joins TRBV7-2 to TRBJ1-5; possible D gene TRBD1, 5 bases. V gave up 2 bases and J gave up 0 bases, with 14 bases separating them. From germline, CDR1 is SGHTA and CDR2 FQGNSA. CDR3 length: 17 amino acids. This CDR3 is CASSLRAGLNSNQPQHF. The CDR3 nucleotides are TGTGCCAGCAGCTTAAGGGCAGGGTTAAATAGCAATCAGCCCCAGCATTTT.

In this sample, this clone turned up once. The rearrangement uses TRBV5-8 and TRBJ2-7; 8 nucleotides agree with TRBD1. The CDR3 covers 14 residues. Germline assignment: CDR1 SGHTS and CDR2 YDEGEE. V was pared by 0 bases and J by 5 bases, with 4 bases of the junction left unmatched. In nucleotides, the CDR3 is TGTGCCAGCAGCTTGGTACAGGGGGGAAACGAGCAGTACTTC. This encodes CASSLVQGGNEQYF.

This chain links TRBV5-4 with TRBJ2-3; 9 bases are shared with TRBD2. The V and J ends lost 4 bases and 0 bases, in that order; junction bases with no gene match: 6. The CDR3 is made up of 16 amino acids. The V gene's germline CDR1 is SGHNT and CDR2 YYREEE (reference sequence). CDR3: CASSPQRGASTDTQYF. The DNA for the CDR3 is TGTGCCAGCAGCCCCCAGCGGGGGGCTAGCACAGATACGCAGTATTTT.